The T cell receptor (beta chain) described here comes from a study of T cell repertoires in cytomegalovirus infection. Study at large: CMV infection plus the matching HLA type was flagged by public TCR beta signatures. Study-wide findings and caveats: HLA-C-restricted CMV clonotypes gave the most frequent clonotype in two of eight donors.

Note on this clonotype: Its antigen remains unknown.

The germline CDR1 and CDR2 sequences are SEHNR and FQNEAQ (reference sequence). Losses at the gene ends were 1 base for V and 3 bases for J; bases not matched to a gene: 15. The CDR3 extends over 21 amino acids. TCRdb fed the reads into MiXCR, producing one record per CDR3 protein. Of about 740,000 distinct CDR3 sequences in the sample, roughly 36% are singletons; the top ten hold under 3%. Input material: PBMCs. The TCR comes from a human donor in good health (CMV status not recorded). Some clones in this sample may be carry-over from other donors' samples. The chain combines TRBV7-9 with TRBJ2-2, with 12 bases that match TRBD2. The CDR3: CASSLVTGLAGIRSDTGELFF. CDR3 nucleotides: TGTGCCAGCAGCTTAGTGACCGGACTAGCGGGGATTCGGAGTGACACCGGGGAGCTGTTTTTT.